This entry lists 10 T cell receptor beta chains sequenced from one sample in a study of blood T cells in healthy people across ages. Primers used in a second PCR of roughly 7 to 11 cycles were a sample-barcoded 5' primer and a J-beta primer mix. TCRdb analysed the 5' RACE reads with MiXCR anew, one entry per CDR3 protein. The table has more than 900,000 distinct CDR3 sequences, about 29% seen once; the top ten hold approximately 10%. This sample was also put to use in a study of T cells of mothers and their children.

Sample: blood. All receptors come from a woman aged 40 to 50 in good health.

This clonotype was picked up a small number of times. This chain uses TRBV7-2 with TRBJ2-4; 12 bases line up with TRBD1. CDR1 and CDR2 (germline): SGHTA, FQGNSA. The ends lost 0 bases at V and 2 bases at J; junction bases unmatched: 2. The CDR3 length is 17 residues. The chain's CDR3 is CASSLAGQGATKNIQYF. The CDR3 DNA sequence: TGTGCCAGCAGCTTAGCGGGACAGGGGGCAACCAAAAACATTCAGTACTTC.

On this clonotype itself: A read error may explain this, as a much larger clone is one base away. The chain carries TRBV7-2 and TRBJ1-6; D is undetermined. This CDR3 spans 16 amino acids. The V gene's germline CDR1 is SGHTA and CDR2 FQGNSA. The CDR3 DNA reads TGTGCCAGCAGCTTACAGGTTCGGACCTATAATTCACCCATCCACTTT. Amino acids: CASSLQVRTYNSPIHF. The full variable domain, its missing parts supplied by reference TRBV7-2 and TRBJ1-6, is GAGVSQSPSNKVTEKGKDVELRCDPISGHTALYWYRQSLGQGLEFLIYFQGNSAPDKSGLPSDRFSAERTGGSVSTLTIQRTQQEDSAVYLCASSLQVRTYNSPIHFGNGTRLTVT.

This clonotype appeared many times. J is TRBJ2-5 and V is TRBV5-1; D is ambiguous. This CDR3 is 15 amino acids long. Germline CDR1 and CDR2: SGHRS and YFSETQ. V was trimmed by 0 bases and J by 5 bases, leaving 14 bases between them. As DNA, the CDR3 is TGCGCCAGCAGCTTGGCCTTTGTGGAACGGGAGACCCAGTACTTC. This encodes CASSLAFVERETQYF.

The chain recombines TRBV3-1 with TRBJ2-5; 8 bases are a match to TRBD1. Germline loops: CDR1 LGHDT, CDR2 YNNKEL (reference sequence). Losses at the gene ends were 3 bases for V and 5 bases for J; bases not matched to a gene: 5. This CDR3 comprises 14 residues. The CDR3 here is CASSQAGGDETQYF. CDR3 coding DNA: TGTGCCAGCAGCCAGGCAGGGGGCGATGAGACCCAGTACTTC.

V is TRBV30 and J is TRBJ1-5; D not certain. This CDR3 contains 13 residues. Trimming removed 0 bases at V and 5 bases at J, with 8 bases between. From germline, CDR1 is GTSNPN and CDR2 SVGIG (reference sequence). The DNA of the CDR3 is TGTGCCTGGAGTGTAGGTGGAGATCAGCCCCAGCATTTT. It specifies CAWSVGGDQPQHF.

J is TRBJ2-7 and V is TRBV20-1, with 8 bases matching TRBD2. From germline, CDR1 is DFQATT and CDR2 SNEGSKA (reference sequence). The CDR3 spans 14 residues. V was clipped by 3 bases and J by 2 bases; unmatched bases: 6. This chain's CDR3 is CSASGGARAYEQYF. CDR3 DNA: TGCAGTGCTAGCGGGGGGGCCAGGGCCTACGAGCAGTACTTC.

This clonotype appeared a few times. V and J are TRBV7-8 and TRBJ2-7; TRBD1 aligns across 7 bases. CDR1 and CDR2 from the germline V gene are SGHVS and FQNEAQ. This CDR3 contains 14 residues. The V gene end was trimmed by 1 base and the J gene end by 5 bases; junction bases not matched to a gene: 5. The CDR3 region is CASSLDRGQHEQYF. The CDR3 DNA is TGTGCCAGCAGCTTAGACAGGGGTCAGCACGAGCAGTACTTC.

The CDR3 loop reads CSAREDRTSTDTQYF. For the CDR3, the DNA is TGCAGTGCTAGAGAGGACAGGACTAGCACAGATACGCAGTATTTT. J is TRBJ2-3 and V is TRBV20-1, with 7 nucleotides matching TRBD1. The CDR3 has 15 amino acids. CDR1 DFQATT and CDR2 SNEGSKA come from the germline V gene (reference sequence). V lost 0 bases to trimming and J lost 0 bases; unmatched junction nucleotides: 3.

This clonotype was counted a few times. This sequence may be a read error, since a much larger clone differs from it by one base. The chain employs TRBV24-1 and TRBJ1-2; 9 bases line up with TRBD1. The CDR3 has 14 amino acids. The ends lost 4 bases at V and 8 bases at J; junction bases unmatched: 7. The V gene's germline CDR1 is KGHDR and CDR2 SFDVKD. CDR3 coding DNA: TGTGCCACCAGTGACAACAGGGGGCGAAGGGGCTACACCTTC. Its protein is CATSDNRGRRGYTF.

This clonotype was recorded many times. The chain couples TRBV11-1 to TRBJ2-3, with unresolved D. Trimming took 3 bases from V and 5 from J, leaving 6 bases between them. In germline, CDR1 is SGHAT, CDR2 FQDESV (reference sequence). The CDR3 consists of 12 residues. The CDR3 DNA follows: TGTGCCAGCAGCTTCTCTGAAGATACGCAGTATTTT. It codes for CASSFSEDTQYF.